This T cell receptor (beta chain) was retrieved from a study of shared clonotypes between healthy human individuals. Study conclusions and caveats: Generation of non-shared clonotypes was less probable than generation of clonotypes shared by all four donors.

Genomic DNA from each subset was divided evenly over several immunoSEQ plates. Profiled with immunoSEQ multiplex PCR; TCRdb holds only in-frame clones, not every one. The data show about 120,000 clones, with 68% seen just once and roughly 24% held by the top ten. V lost 5 bases to trimming and J lost 0 bases, with 2 bases between them. CDR3 length: 13 amino acids. In germline, CDR1 is MNHEY, CDR2 SMNVEV (reference sequence). This clone was counted at least ten times. Antigen unknown. This rearrangement joins TRBV27 to TRBJ2-6; the D is unclear. This receptor was obtained from a woman in her 30s in good health. The sequencing sample was made of memory CD8+ T cells sorted from blood. The sample's subset: CD45RO+ cells pooled with CCR7-negative TemRA cells. DNA for the CDR3: TGTGCCAGCAGTCGCTCTGGGGCCAACGTCCTGACTTTC. Amino acid sequence: CASSRSGANVLTF.